This T cell receptor beta chain was identified in a study of OX40 agonist ivuxolimab in advanced cancers. As for the study in general: Patients achieving partial responses numbered three: one hepatocellular carcinoma case and two cutaneous melanoma cases.

Cycle 7 day 1, cycle 4 day 1, and baseline were the timepoints at which blood was sampled. Comments on this clone: Its antigen is unknown.

The repertoire was sequenced with immunoSEQ multiplex PCR; TCRdb's copy has only in-frame clones and lacks some. Among over 65,000 clones listed, about four fifths were seen once. Whole-study results and caveats: In a subset of nonresponders, normalized T-cell clonal expansion was also low. Blood T cells, both CD4+ and CD8+, expanded clonally by week 6 at 0.1 to 3.0 mg/kg.

The specimen comprised CD4+ or CD8+ T cells sorted from blood, sampled in a trial of the OX40 agonist ivuxolimab. The receptor's source is an adult with an advanced solid tumor such as melanoma, head and neck, liver or kidney cancer.

This chain's CDR3 is CASSSGTNTYNEQFF. CDR3 nucleotides: TGTGCCAGCAGCTCCGGGACAAATACCTACAATGAGCAGTTCTTC. The chain carries TRBV5-4 and TRBJ2-1, with a weak D call TRBD1 (6 bases). Germline loops: CDR1 SGHNT, CDR2 YYREEE (reference sequence). The CDR3 is 15 residues long. The V and J ends lost 3 bases and 2 bases respectively, with 12 bases between them.